This TCR beta chain was captured in a study of T cell repertoires in cytomegalovirus infection. Background on the study: Public signatures in TCR beta pointed to CMV infection and matching HLA type. Study-wide results and caveats: HLA-C-restricted TCR beta clonotypes specific for CMV led the ex vivo response. Pooled public TCR beta family frequency picked out CMV carriers with the relevant HLA.

In this sample, this clonotype turned up many times. The target antigen is unknown. TCRdb processed the reads anew with MiXCR; each CDR3 protein has one entry. The sample records a few hundred thousand distinct CDR3 sequences, 9.5% being singletons. The CDR3 has 16 amino acids. CDR1 is LGHNA, CDR2 YNFKEQ, per germline. V lost 0 bases and J 0 bases, leaving 9 bases between the germline ends. The source material was PBMCs. The origin of this receptor is a human donor in good health (CMV status not recorded). Some clones in this sample may be carry-over from other donors' samples. The gene calls are TRBV4-2 and TRBJ1-3; TRBD1 is a possible D gene (5 bases). The CDR3 loop reads CASSQDLGGSGNTIYF. The DNA of the CDR3 is TGTGCCAGCAGCCAAGATCTGGGGGGCTCTGGAAACACCATATATTTT.